This T cell receptor (beta chain) originates from a study of CD8 T cells in ankylosing spondylitis. Study conclusions and caveats: What seemed typical of ankylosing spondylitis blood was a TCR beta motif built from fewer than ten highly homologous variants.

TCRdb called the 5' RACE reads again in MiXCR, with one record for every CDR3 protein. The sample holds 700,000 to 850,000 distinct CDR3 sequences, approximately 12% seen once. CDR1 is SGHAT and CDR2 is FQNNGV in the germline V gene. The V gene lost 2 bases and the J gene lost 7 bases, with 11 bases spanning the gap. The CDR3 totals 13 residues. Remarks on this clonotype: Its cognate antigen is unknown.

This chain connects TRBV11-2 to TRBJ1-2, with unresolved D. The sequence came from a male donor with ankylosing spondylitis. Sample: blood, either unsorted or a sorted T cell fraction (not recorded which). The chain's CDR3 is CASSLNRETGYTF. DNA for the CDR3: TGTGCCAGCAGCTTAAACCGGGAAACTGGCTACACCTTC.